The rows below give T cell receptor beta chains drawn from one sample of a study of blood T cell repertoires in COVID-19. Sequenced by immunoSEQ multiplex PCR; TCRdb stores in-frame clones only, minus some. The repertoire consists of about 98,000 clones, with roughly 86% occurring once and the leading ten covering 10%. Sequencing was done on a sample of peripheral blood. These receptors were obtained from a man aged 45-65 years with acute or convalescent COVID-19. CDR3s include the opening cysteine and the closing phenylalanine or tryptophan. D genes are given only for firm matches. Not all rows give a size; the values are once, few, many and, for expanded clones, a class.

V gene	J gene	D gene	clone size	CDR3 protein	CDR3 DNA
TRBV7-8	TRBJ2-1	.	.	CASSFVGLNGQFF	TGTGCCAGCAGCTTTGTCGGACTGAATGGGCAGTTCTTC
TRBV9	TRBJ2-1	TRBD2	.	CASSQAGALPVYNEQFF	TGTGCCAGCAGTCAAGCGGGAGCCCTCCCCGTTTACAATGAGCAGTTCTTC
TRBV28	TRBJ2-7	TRBD1	.	CASRPQGAGREQYF	TGTGCCAGCAGGCCCCAGGGGGCGGGACGCGAGCAGTACTTC
TRBV11-3	TRBJ2-1	TRBD1	.	CASSQGQEVDEQFF	TGTGCCAGCAGCCAAGGACAGGAGGTCGATGAGCAGTTCTTC
TRBV2	TRBJ1-5	TRBD1	.	CASSDPGTGDQPQHF	TGTGCCAGCAGTGACCCCGGGACAGGGGATCAGCCCCAGCATTTT
TRBV18	TRBJ1-1	TRBD1	.	CASSRAGGTGTEAFF	TGTGCCAGCTCACGCGCAGGGGGTACGGGCACTGAAGCTTTCTTT
TRBV5-1	TRBJ2-7	.	.	CASSLTGVSYEQYF	TGCGCCAGCAGCTTGACGGGGGTCTCCTACGAGCAGTACTTC
TRBV10-3	TRBJ1-2	.	once	CAIRPGGQIYGYTF	TGTGCCATCAGACCCGGAGGACAGATCTATGGCTACACCTTC
TRBV7-9	TRBJ2-1	.	.	CASGFRDTVYNEQFF	TGTGCCAGCGGATTCCGGGACACGGTGTACAATGAGCAGTTCTTC
TRBV5-1	TRBJ1-2	TRBD1	.	CASSSGDRRGYTF	TGCGCCAGCAGCTCCGGGGACAGGCGTGGCTACACCTTC
TRBV27	TRBJ2-7	TRBD1	.	CASSLADRVRHEQYF	TGTGCCAGCAGTTTAGCGGACAGGGTACGTCACGAGCAGTACTTC
TRBV27	TRBJ2-1	TRBD2	few	CASSARLAGVPGEQFF	TGTGCCAGCAGTGCCCGACTAGCGGGAGTCCCCGGTGAGCAGTTCTTC
TRBV11-2	TRBJ2-3	.	.	CASIRSYSTDTQYF	TGTGCCAGCATCCGGAGCTACAGCACAGATACGCAGTATTTT
TRBV6-1	TRBJ1-1	TRBD1	.	CASSEARTGTRTEAFF	TGTGCCAGCAGTGAAGCCCGGACAGGGACCCGCACTGAAGCTTTCTTT
TRBV5-4	TRBJ1-2	.	.	CASSSGHPNYGYTF	TGTGCCAGCAGCTCGGGACACCCTAACTATGGCTACACCTTC
TRBV11-3	TRBJ1-4	.	.	CASSPSGEKLFF	TGTGCCAGCAGCCCCTCAGGTGAAAAACTGTTTTTT
TRBV11-3	TRBJ2-7	.	.	CASSDRGQQGTYEQYF	TGTGCCAGCAGCGATAGAGGGCAGCAGGGGACCTACGAGCAGTACTTC
TRBV12-3/TRBV12-4	TRBJ2-3	TRBD2	.	CASSGSGTRVNF	TGTGCCAGCAGTGGTTCCGGGACTAGAGTAAATTTT
TRBV6-5	TRBJ2-2	TRBD2	.	CASSYSRERVTGELFF	TGTGCCAGCAGTTACTCGCGGGAGCGGGTCACCGGGGAGCTGTTTTTT
TRBV3-1/TRBV3-2	TRBJ2-2	TRBD2	once	CASSQGKRELGELFF	TGTGCCAGCAGCCAAGGCAAGCGGGAGCTCGGGGAGCTGTTTTTT
TRBV7-8	TRBJ2-5	TRBD2	few	CASSLARSGRSKETQYF	TGTGCCAGCAGCTTAGCCCGTAGCGGGAGGTCCAAAGAGACCCAGTACTTC
TRBV9	TRBJ2-7	TRBD2	.	CASSVGSSGRDEQYF	TGTGCCAGCAGCGTAGGTAGTAGCGGGAGAGACGAGCAGTACTTC
TRBV2	TRBJ2-4	.	.	CASSENANIQYF	TGTGCCAGCAGTGAAAACGCGAACATTCAGTACTTC
TRBV5-6	TRBJ1-1	.	.	CASSYRASNTEAFF	TGTGCCAGCAGCTACAGGGCGAGCAACACTGAAGCTTTCTTT
TRBV11-2	TRBJ1-1	TRBD1	.	CASSPGTGANTEAFF	TGTGCCAGCAGCCCGGGGACAGGGGCGAACACTGAAGCTTTCTTT
TRBV9	TRBJ1-1	TRBD1	.	CASSVAPRTGGTEAFF	TGTGCCAGCAGCGTAGCCCCTCGGACAGGGGGCACTGAAGCTTTCTTT
TRBV29-1	TRBJ1-5	TRBD1	.	CSVTTGGNQPQHF	TGCAGCGTTACCACAGGGGGCAATCAGCCCCAGCATTTT
TRBV29-1	TRBJ2-1	.	.	CSVEERGQYNEQFF	TGCAGCGTTGAAGAGAGGGGACAATACAATGAGCAGTTCTTC